Each of the 22 T cell receptor beta chains below was sequenced from the same sample in a study of blood T cells in healthy people across ages. Alongside a J-beta primer mix, a sample-barcoded 5' primer served in a second PCR lasting about 7 to 12 cycles. TCRdb independently ran MiXCR on the 5' RACE reads; one entry per CDR3 protein. The sample lists 1.4 million to 1.5 million distinct CDR3 sequences; about 40% were seen once. The material sequenced was blood. These receptors were collected from a woman under 30 in good health.

The V and J genes are TRBV15 and TRBJ1-5; a weak D match, TRBD1 (6 bases). Germline V gene lookup returns CDR1 LNHNV and CDR2 YYDKDF (reference sequence). This CDR3 spans 16 amino acids. Trimming took off 1 base at V and 2 bases at J, with 12 bases between the two ends. For the CDR3, the DNA is TGTGCCACCAGCAGAGTTCAGGGGTCGGGCAATCAGCCCCAGCATTTT. It specifies CATSRVQGSGNQPQHF.

This chain links TRBV5-6 with TRBJ2-1; TRBD2 agrees at 10 bases. The end of the DNA fits TRBJ2-7 better, so the J call may be wrong. Germline values: CDR1 SGHDT, CDR2 YYEEEE. This CDR3 comprises 16 residues. Here the CDR3 reads CASTIPTSGAYNEQYF. The CDR3 DNA reads TGTGCCAGCACTATCCCAACTAGCGGGGCCTACAATGAGCAGTACTTC.

The chain couples TRBV5-1 to TRBJ2-7, with TRBD2 as a possible D gene (7 bases). V was clipped by 4 bases and J by 7 bases, with 21 bases between them. CDR1 SGHRS and CDR2 YFSETQ come from the germline V gene. This CDR3 comprises 15 residues. In nucleotides, the CDR3 is TGCGCCAGCAGCCCGGGGAGGGGGTCCTACAATGAGCAGTACTTC. Translation: CASSPGRGSYNEQYF.

This clonotype was picked up a small number of times. The rearrangement links TRBV15 to TRBJ2-1, with D perhaps matching TRBD1 (5 bases). CDR3 length: 14 amino acids. Per germline, CDR1 LNHNV and CDR2 YYDKDF (reference sequence). V was clipped by 7 bases and J by 3 bases, with 13 bases between them. The CDR3 is CATTGLADYNEQFF. CDR3 sequence (DNA): TGTGCCACCACAGGGTTGGCAGACTACAATGAGCAGTTCTTC.

The V gene is TRBV11-2, the J gene TRBJ2-1, with D perhaps matching TRBD1 (6 bases). The CDR3 length is 15 residues. The V end was cut by 0 bases, the J end by 7 bases, with 13 bases between. CDR1 and CDR2 from the germline V gene are SGHAT and FQNNGV. CDR3 protein: CASSLEPTGMNEQFF. The CDR3 DNA reads as TGTGCCAGCAGCTTAGAACCCACAGGGATGAATGAGCAGTTCTTC.

The chain is built from TRBV1 and TRBJ2-3; the table's D call of TRBD1 was not tested on the DNA. TRBV1 is assigned pseudogene status. The CDR3 is made up of 17 amino acids. For the CDR3, the DNA is TGCACCAGCAGCCAAGAATTGGTACCCGGGGGAGCAGATACGCAGTATTTT. This codes for CTSSQELVPGGADTQYF.

As DNA, the CDR3 is TGCAGTGCTAGACAAGCGGGAGGGTACAATGAGCAGTACTTC. It codes for CSARQAGGYNEQYF. The V and J genes are TRBV20-1 and TRBJ2-5; 10 bases align to TRBD2. The CDR3 runs 14 residues. Trimming at V came to 2 bases and at J to 11 bases, leaving 11 bases not matched to a gene. Germline values: CDR1 DFQATT, CDR2 SNEGSKA (reference sequence).

This clonotype is a singleton in its sample. The chain is built from TRBV6-1 and TRBJ1-5; D is ambiguous. This CDR3 region has 14 residues. Trimming left V 7 bases short and J 0 bases short, with 10 bases between. The germline CDR1 and CDR2 sequences are MNHNS and SASEGT. The CDR3 loop reads CASIMAVSNQPQHF. CDR3 sequence (DNA): TGTGCCAGCATCATGGCAGTTAGCAATCAGCCCCAGCATTTT.

The chain joins TRBV5-1 to TRBJ1-1; 12 bases match TRBD1. The CDR3 extends over 18 amino acids. Germline V gives CDR1 SGHRS, CDR2 YFSETQ. Trimming at V came to 1 base and at J to 6 bases, leaving 13 bases not matched to a gene. The chain's CDR3 is CASSLWGWGDRGLPEAFF. CDR3 coding DNA: TGCGCCAGCAGCTTGTGGGGATGGGGGGACAGGGGGCTTCCTGAAGCTTTCTTT.

This sequence joins TRBV11-2 and TRBJ1-2; TRBD1 matches at 7 bases. CDR1 is SGHAT and CDR2 is FQNNGV in the germline V gene. The CDR3 is 16 residues long. The junction had 6 bases not matched to a gene; V was cut back by 1 base and J by 1 base. The CDR3 loop reads CASSLGRDSINYGYTF. CDR3 in DNA: TGTGCCAGCAGCTTAGGACGGGACAGCATTAACTATGGCTACACCTTC.

The chain employs TRBV20-1 and TRBJ1-1; the match to TRBD1 covers 7 bases. This CDR3 has 15 residues. Germline loops: CDR1 DFQATT, CDR2 SNEGSKA (reference sequence). With 1 base clipped from V and 6 bases from J, the junction kept 11 bases outside the gene matches. The CDR3 reads CSARGLITGVPEAFF. The CDR3 coding sequence is TGCAGTGCTAGAGGCCTAATTACAGGGGTCCCTGAAGCTTTCTTT.

This clonotype was detected once. The chain recombines TRBV2 with TRBJ2-5; D not resolved. The end of the DNA is better explained by TRBJ2-7, so the J call may be wrong. Germline V gene sequence: CDR1 SNHLY, CDR2 FYNNEI. The CDR3 consists of 14 residues. CDR3 residues: CASSARAVSGEQYF. The DNA for the CDR3 is TGTGCCAGCAGTGCACGAGCCGTCTCGGGCGAGCAGTACTTC.

This chain connects TRBV7-2 to TRBJ2-3, with D perhaps matching TRBD2 (5 bases). Germline V CDR1 and CDR2: SGHTA, FQGNSA. The V gene lost 0 bases and the J gene lost 4 bases, with 14 bases spanning the gap. The CDR3 totals 16 residues. CDR3 protein: CASSLAREKAADTQYF. The CDR3 DNA reads TGTGCCAGCAGCTTAGCACGGGAAAAGGCCGCAGATACGCAGTATTTT.

This chain connects TRBV19 to TRBJ1-6; TRBD1 matches 7 bases. CDR1 LNHDA and CDR2 SQIVND come from the germline V gene (reference sequence). The V segment lost 7 bases and the J segment 10 bases; nucleotides outside the gene matches: 16. CDR3 length: 16 residues. The CDR3, as DNA: TGTGCCAGTACCTACTTGACAGGGACAGATGGATCACCCCTCCACTTT. Translated: CASTYLTGTDGSPLHF.

V is TRBV29-1 and J is TRBJ1-5; 7 nucleotides match TRBD1. Looked up from germline, CDR1 is SQVTM and CDR2 is ANQGSEA. This CDR3 spans 13 amino acids. V shed 4 bases and J 3 bases; nucleotides not matched to a gene: 3. CDR3 loop: CSVARGDNQPQHF. CDR3 in DNA: TGCAGCGTTGCCAGGGGGGACAATCAGCCCCAGCATTTT.

The chain recombines TRBV7-9 with TRBJ1-2, with 9 bases fitting TRBD1. This CDR3 is 15 amino acids long. V shed 2 bases, J shed 4 bases, and the junction held 5 bases outside the gene matches. The germline gives CDR1 SEHNR, CDR2 FQNEAQ (reference sequence). The CDR3 nucleotides read TGTGCCAGCAGCTTACAAACAGGGGGCACCTATGGCTACACCTTC. This encodes CASSLQTGGTYGYTF.

The V and J genes are TRBV29-1 and TRBJ2-1, with 7 bases matching TRBD1. Germline CDR1 is SQVTM and CDR2 is ANQGSEA. This CDR3 has 14 residues. The junction had 6 bases not matched to a gene; V was cut back by 7 bases and J by 0 bases. The CDR3 nucleotides are TGCAGCGGAGCGACAGGGAGCTCCTACAATGAGCAGTTCTTC. It yields the protein CSGATGSSYNEQFF.

The chain employs TRBV5-5 and TRBJ2-1; D is undetermined. Germline V CDR1 and CDR2: SGHKS, YYEKEE (reference sequence). CDR3 length equals 17 residues. V gave up 0 bases and J gave up 0 bases, with 13 bases separating them. The DNA of the CDR3 is TGTGCCAGCAGCTTGGCCACGTTCCGTTACTCCTACAATGAGCAGTTCTTC. Its protein is CASSLATFRYSYNEQFF.

This chain joins TRBV30 and TRBJ2-2; D gene uncertain. Trimming cost V 1 base and J 6 bases, with 6 bases left between them. This CDR3 contains 12 residues. Germline lookup yields CDR1 GTSNPN and CDR2 SVGIG (reference sequence). This chain's CDR3 is CAWSGGPGELFF. CDR3 nucleotides: TGTGCCTGGAGTGGAGGTCCCGGGGAGCTGTTTTTT.

This chain uses TRBV20-1 with TRBJ2-4; D unclear. Gene TRBJ2-5 matches the end of the DNA better, so the J call may be wrong. Germline CDR1 DFQATT, CDR2 SNEGSKA (reference sequence). This CDR3 has 11 amino acids. This chain's CDR3 is CSAMEQETQYF. In DNA form, the CDR3 reads TGCAGTGCTATGGAACAAGAGACCCAGTACTTC.

This chain connects TRBV20-1 to TRBJ2-7; D might be TRBD1 or TRBD2, each matching 5 bases. The CDR3 extends over 11 amino acids. CDR1 is DFQATT and CDR2 is SNEGSKA in the germline V gene (reference sequence). V was shortened by 7 bases and J by 5 bases, with 12 bases between the two germline ends. CDR3: CSGRGGDEQYF. The CDR3 nucleotides read TGCAGTGGTCGGGGCGGAGACGAGCAGTACTTC.

This clonotype turned up a few times. The V gene is TRBV6-4, the J gene TRBJ2-1; D unresolved. The CDR3 consists of 14 residues. CDR1 and CDR2 from the germline V gene are MRHNA and SNTAGT. V gave up 5 bases and J gave up 0 bases, with 8 bases separating them. The CDR3: CASSRLPSYNEQFF. The CDR3 DNA reads TGTGCCAGCAGTCGACTCCCCTCCTACAATGAGCAGTTCTTC.